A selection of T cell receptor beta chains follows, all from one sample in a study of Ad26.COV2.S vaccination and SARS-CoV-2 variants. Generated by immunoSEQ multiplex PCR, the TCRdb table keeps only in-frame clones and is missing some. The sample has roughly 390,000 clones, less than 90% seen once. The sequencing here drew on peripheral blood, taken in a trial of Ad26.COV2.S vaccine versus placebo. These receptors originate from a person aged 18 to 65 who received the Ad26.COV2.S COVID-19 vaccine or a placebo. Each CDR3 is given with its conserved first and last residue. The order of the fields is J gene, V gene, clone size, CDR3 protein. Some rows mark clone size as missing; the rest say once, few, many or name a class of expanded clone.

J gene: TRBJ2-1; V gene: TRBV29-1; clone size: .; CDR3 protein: CSVELAGGLYEQFF
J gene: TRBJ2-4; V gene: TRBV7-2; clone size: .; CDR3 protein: CASSLDRRGWENIQYF
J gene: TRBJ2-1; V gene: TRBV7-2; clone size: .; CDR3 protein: CASSSSRDNEQFF
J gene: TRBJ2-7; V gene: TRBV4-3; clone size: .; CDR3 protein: CASSREPGSSYEQYF
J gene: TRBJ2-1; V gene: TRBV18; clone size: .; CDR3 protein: CASSPPPGPAVF
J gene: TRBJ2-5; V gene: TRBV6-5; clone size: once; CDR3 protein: CASSYQGRGETQYF
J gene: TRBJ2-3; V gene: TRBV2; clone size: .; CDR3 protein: CASRDSTDTQYF
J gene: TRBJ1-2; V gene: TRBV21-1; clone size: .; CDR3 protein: CASSTKHGGPVDYTF
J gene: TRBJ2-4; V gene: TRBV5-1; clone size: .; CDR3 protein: CASSLQDSLIKPGSKNIQYF
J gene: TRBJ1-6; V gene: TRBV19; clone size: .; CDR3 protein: CASSIRYNSPLHF
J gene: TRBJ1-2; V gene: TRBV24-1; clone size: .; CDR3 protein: CAASDPRTGPGYGYTF
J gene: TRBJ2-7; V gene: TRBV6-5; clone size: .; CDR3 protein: CASSPGTRAYEQYF
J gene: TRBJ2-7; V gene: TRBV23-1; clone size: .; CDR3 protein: CASHQTGLLYEQYF
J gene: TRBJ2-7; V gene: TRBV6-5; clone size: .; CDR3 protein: CASSYSMDRVSYEQYF
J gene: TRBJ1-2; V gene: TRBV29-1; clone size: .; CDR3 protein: CSAYWVNYGYTF
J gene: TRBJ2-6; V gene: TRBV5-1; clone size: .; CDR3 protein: CASSGQVLGSGANVLTF
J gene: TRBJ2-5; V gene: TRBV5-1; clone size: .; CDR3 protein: CASSLNIQETQYF
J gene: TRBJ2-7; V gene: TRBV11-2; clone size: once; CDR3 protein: CASSTTPVTGYRPYEQYF
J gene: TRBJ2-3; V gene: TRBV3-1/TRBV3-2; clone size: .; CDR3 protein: CASSQAGSRTDTQYF
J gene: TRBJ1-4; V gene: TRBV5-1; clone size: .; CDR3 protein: CASSLGTSTNEKLFF
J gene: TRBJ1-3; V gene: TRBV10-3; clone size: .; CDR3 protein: CAISGQGQNSGNTIYF
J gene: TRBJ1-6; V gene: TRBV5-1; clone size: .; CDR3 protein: CASSWDRTTSPLHF
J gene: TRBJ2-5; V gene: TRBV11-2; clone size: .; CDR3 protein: CASSSRLGPQYF
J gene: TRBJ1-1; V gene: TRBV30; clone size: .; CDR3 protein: CAWSNRDVENTEAFF
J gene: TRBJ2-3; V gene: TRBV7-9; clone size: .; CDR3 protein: CASSLDLSGGAFDTQYF
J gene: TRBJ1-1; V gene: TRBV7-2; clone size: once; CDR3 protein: CASSFISLNTEAFF
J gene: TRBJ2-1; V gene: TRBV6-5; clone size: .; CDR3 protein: CATGTSVYNEQFF
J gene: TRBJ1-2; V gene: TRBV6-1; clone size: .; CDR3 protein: CASSEGPERANYGYTF
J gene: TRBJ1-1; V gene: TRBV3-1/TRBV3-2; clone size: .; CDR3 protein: CASSQNPTGRVTEAFF
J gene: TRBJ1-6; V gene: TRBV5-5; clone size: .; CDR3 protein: CASSSGPKRDNSPLHF
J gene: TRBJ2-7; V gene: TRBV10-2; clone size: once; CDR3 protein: CASSAQRGAYEQYF
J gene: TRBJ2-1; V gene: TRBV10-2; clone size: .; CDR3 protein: CASSKTSYNEQFF
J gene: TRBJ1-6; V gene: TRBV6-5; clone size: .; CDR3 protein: CASRPEGWGRSPLHF
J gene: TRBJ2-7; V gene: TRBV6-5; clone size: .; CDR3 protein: CASSSAGGVEQYF
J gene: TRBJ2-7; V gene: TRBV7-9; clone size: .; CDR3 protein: CASSITGTAYEQYF
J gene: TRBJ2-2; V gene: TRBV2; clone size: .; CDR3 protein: CASSFIWTSTGELFF
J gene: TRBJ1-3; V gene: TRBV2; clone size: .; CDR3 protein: CASSGSAELHGNTIYF
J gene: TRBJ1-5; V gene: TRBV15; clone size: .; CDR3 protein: CATSGDFNQPQHF